Each of the 28 T cell receptor beta chains below was sequenced from the same sample in a study of blood T cell repertoires in COVID-19. This table comes from immunoSEQ multiplex PCR, and its TCRdb copy is limited to in-frame clones, with some not included. The sample records about 120,000 clones, roughly three quarters being singletons. The specimen sequenced was peripheral blood. Receptors originate from a human donor in a cohort sampled during active COVID-19.

The V gene is TRBV10-2, the J gene TRBJ2-7; D remains ambiguous. The CDR3 covers 16 residues. Trimming took 8 bases from V and 0 from J, leaving 20 bases between them. Germline values: CDR1 WSHSY, CDR2 SAAADI. The CDR3 here is CASGNLLVASSYEQYF. The DNA for the CDR3 is TGCGCCAGCGGAAACCTGCTAGTTGCCAGCTCCTACGAGCAGTACTTC.

This chain joins TRBV27 and TRBJ2-7; D might be TRBD1 (6 bases). CDR1 MNHEY and CDR2 SMNVEV come from the germline V gene (reference sequence). The length of the CDR3 is 16 residues. Trimming cost V 3 bases and J 5 bases, with 20 bases left between them. The CDR3 region has the DNA TGTGCCAGCAGTTTCCTCGGGGCAGGGGTTATCGACGAGCAGTACTTC. Protein: CASSFLGAGVIDEQYF.

This clone was seen repeatedly, ten times or more. The CDR3 DNA reads as TGTGCCAGCAGCCAAGGGGGACAGACTAGCAATCAGCCCCAGCATTTT. It codes for CASSQGGQTSNQPQHF. The rearrangement uses TRBV4-2 and TRBJ1-5; 7 bases map to TRBD1. This CDR3 region has 16 residues. CDR1 is LGHNA and CDR2 is YNFKEQ in the germline V gene. Trimming took 1 base from V and 0 from J; bases not matched to a gene: 3.

J is TRBJ1-1 and V is TRBV19; D may be TRBD1 (5 bases). The CDR3 spans 11 residues. Germline V gene lookup returns CDR1 LNHDA and CDR2 SQIVND (reference sequence). The V and J ends lost 7 bases and 8 bases respectively, with 11 bases between them. For the CDR3, the DNA is TGTGCCAGTAAAGGTGGGGCCGAAGCTTTCTTT. Encoded protein: CASKGGAEAFF.

As to this clone: The same CDR3 can be traced to other DNA sequences in this sample. The chain joins TRBV6-5 to TRBJ2-1; D uncertain. The ends were cut back, 6 bases at V and 13 bases at J, with 13 bases in the middle. From germline, CDR1 is MNHEY and CDR2 SVGAGI. This CDR3 has 11 residues. CDR3 sequence reads: CASSLRGEQFF. Here the CDR3 DNA reads TGTGCCAGCAGCCTACGAGGTGAACAGTTCTTC.

This chain links TRBV7-9 with TRBJ2-7; 13 nucleotides agree with TRBD2. V shed 5 bases, J shed 6 bases, and the junction held 19 bases outside the gene matches. In germline, CDR1 is SEHNR, CDR2 FQNEAQ (reference sequence). This CDR3 spans 19 amino acids. DNA for the CDR3: TGTGCCAGCAGCCACGCCGGTCGGGGAGGGACTAGCGGGGACCTCGAGCAGTACTTC. This codes for CASSHAGRGGTSGDLEQYF.

The chain employs TRBV7-6 and TRBJ1-6; 11 bases line up with TRBD1. The J segment lost 6 bases and the V segment lost 10 bases, leaving 8 bases of the junction unmatched. The CDR3 consists of 15 residues. Germline V gene data show CDR1 as SGHVS and CDR2 as FNYEAQ. CDR3 region: CATTTGTGGNSPLHF. CDR3 coding DNA: TGTGCCACCACTACCGGGACAGGGGGTAATTCACCCCTCCACTTT.

This clone was counted between two and nine times. The chain combines TRBV14 with TRBJ2-7; unclear D gene. The CDR3 runs to 13 residues. The V gene lost 4 bases and the J gene lost 0 bases, with 7 bases spanning the gap. Per the germline V gene, CDR1 is SGHDN and CDR2 is FVKESK. The CDR3 DNA sequence: TGTGCCAGCAGCCCGAGCGCCTCCTACGAGCAGTACTTC. Amino acids: CASSPSASYEQYF.

The CDR3 here is CASSQDIGGTEAFF. The CDR3 DNA sequence: TGTGCCAGCAGCCAAGATATAGGGGGCACTGAAGCTTTCTTT. The chain has TRBV4-2 and TRBJ1-1, with TRBD1 as a possible D gene (6 bases). Germline CDR1 and CDR2: LGHNA and YNFKEQ. CDR3 length: 14 residues. Trimming took 0 bases from V and 4 from J, leaving 9 bases between them.

V gene TRBV5-1 combines with J gene TRBJ1-6, with TRBD1 matching over 9 bases. The germline gives CDR1 SGHRS, CDR2 YFSETQ. This CDR3 contains 17 residues. The trim removed 3 bases at V and 3 bases at J, leaving 7 bases unmatched. The CDR3 DNA is TGCGCCAGCAGCTCGACCGGGACAGGGTTCTATAATTCACCCCTCCACTTT. It encodes CASSSTGTGFYNSPLHF.

V and J are TRBV7-8 and TRBJ1-1; D is unresolved. Germline-derived CDR1 and CDR2 are SGHVS and FQNEAQ. With 3 bases removed from V and 4 bases from J, the gap between germline ends came to 12 bases. This CDR3 region has 14 residues. This CDR3 reads CASSFPPRGTEAFF. The CDR3 bases are TGTGCCAGCAGCTTCCCGCCACGGGGCACTGAAGCTTTCTTT. Full variable domain (missing parts from reference TRBV7-8 and TRBJ1-1): GAGVSQSPRYKVAKRGQDVALRCDPISGHVSLFWYQQALGQGPEFLTYFQNEAQLDKSGLPSDRFFAERPEGSVSTLKIQRTQQEDSAVYLCASSFPPRGTEAFFGQGTRLTVV.

The chain combines TRBV27 with TRBJ2-1; the match to TRBD2 covers 7 bases. The V gene end was trimmed by 4 bases and the J gene end by 3 bases; junction bases not matched to a gene: 12. The CDR3 length is 17 residues. Germline-derived CDR1 and CDR2 are MNHEY and SMNVEV (reference sequence). Here the CDR3 reads CASSSGRGGAVYNEQFF. CDR3 in DNA: TGTGCCAGCAGTTCAGGTCGGGGAGGGGCGGTCTACAATGAGCAGTTCTTC.

The gene calls are TRBV19 and TRBJ2-7; D is undetermined. Trimming removed 7 bases at V and 3 bases at J, with 19 bases between. The CDR3 consists of 15 residues. Germline-derived CDR1 and CDR2 are LNHDA and SQIVND (reference sequence). CDR3 nucleotide sequence: TGTGCCAGTAAATCACATTCCGGGTCTAACTACGAGCAGTACTTC. The encoded protein is CASKSHSGSNYEQYF.

The chain links TRBV15 to TRBJ2-2; 9 positions agree with TRBD1. Germline CDR1 LNHNV, CDR2 YYDKDF (reference sequence). The CDR3 totals 16 residues. Unmatched junction bases numbered 7, after V lost 1 base and J lost 7 bases. CDR3 sequence: CATSRGRDREVGELFF. In DNA, the CDR3 is TGTGCCACCAGCAGAGGACGGGACAGGGAGGTCGGGGAGCTGTTTTTT.

V usage is TRBV13 and J usage is TRBJ1-6, with D possibly being TRBD1 (5 bases). The V gene lost 3 bases and the J gene lost 10 bases, with 7 bases spanning the gap. Germline assignment: CDR1 PRHDT and CDR2 FYEKMQ (reference sequence). The CDR3 is made up of 12 amino acids. The CDR3 sequence: CASSFGGSPLHF. The CDR3 DNA reads TGTGCCAGCAGCTTCGGGGGGTCACCCCTCCACTTT.

The V call is TRBV11-2, the J call TRBJ2-7, with 10 bases fitting TRBD2. V shed 6 bases, J shed 11 bases, and the junction held 13 bases outside the gene matches. The CDR3 has 14 residues. Germline V lookup: CDR1 SGHAT, CDR2 FQNNGV. The CDR3 DNA is TGTGCCAGCAGGCCACTAGCGGGGACTTTAAGGGAGTACTTC. Residues: CASRPLAGTLREYF.

J is TRBJ2-7 and V is TRBV5-4, with 7 bases lining up with TRBD1. CDR1 and CDR2 (germline): SGHNT, YYREEE (reference sequence). Germline trimming cut 1 base from V and 2 bases from J; bases unmatched to any gene: 0. The CDR3 contains 13 residues. This chain's CDR3 is CASSLTGAYEQYF. The CDR3 bases are TGTGCCAGCAGCTTGACAGGGGCCTACGAGCAGTACTTC.

This chain links TRBV7-2 with TRBJ2-7; D is undetermined. V was clipped by 1 base and J by 6 bases, with 10 bases between them. Per germline, CDR1 SGHTA and CDR2 FQGNSA. The CDR3 is 13 residues long. This CDR3 is CASSLEPSTEQYF. In nucleotides, the CDR3 is TGTGCCAGCAGCTTAGAACCTAGTACCGAGCAGTACTTC.

This clone was recorded once. The chain recombines TRBV28 with TRBJ1-6; possibly TRBD1 for D (5 bases). CDR3 length equals 19 residues. The germline V and J ends were trimmed by 5 bases and 0 bases, with 20 bases remaining between them. Per germline, CDR1 MDHEN and CDR2 SYDVKM. For the CDR3, the DNA is TGTGCCAGCAGTCCCCACGACAGAACCGTGAGCTCCTATAATTCACCCCTCCACTTT. The encoded protein is CASSPHDRTVSSYNSPLHF.

J is TRBJ2-7 and V is TRBV6-1; the D gene is possibly TRBD1 (6 bases). Trimming took 2 bases from V and 0 from J, leaving 8 bases between them. The CDR3 has 14 residues. CDR1 and CDR2 from the germline V gene are MNHNS and SASEGT. In nucleotides, the CDR3 is TGTGCCAGCAGTGAACAGGGGAGCTCCTACGAGCAGTACTTC. Protein sequence: CASSEQGSSYEQYF.

The V and J genes are TRBV9 and TRBJ2-5; D unresolved. Germline assignment: CDR1 SGDLS and CDR2 YYNGEE. V was pared by 4 bases and J by 5 bases, with 15 bases between. The CDR3 has 14 residues. The CDR3 region has the DNA TGTGCCAGCAGCTCCGGGTCCTTCGAGGAGACCCAGTACTTC. As protein: CASSSGSFEETQYF.

This clone has just one count. Here the CDR3 reads CASSQVSGSNEQFF. DNA for the CDR3: TGCGCCAGCAGCCAAGTAAGCGGGAGCAATGAGCAGTTCTTC. V is TRBV4-1 and J is TRBJ2-1, with 8 bases that match TRBD2. CDR3 length equals 14 residues. CDR1 and CDR2 from the germline V gene are MGHRA and YSYEKL. Trimming took 1 base from V and 6 from J; bases not matched to a gene: 2.

The gene calls are TRBV28 and TRBJ2-7, with 7 bases lining up with TRBD2. V dropped 8 bases and J dropped 2; count of bases not matched to a gene: 9. Germline V gene lookup returns CDR1 MDHEN and CDR2 SYDVKM. CDR3 size: 14 residues. CDR3 residues: CASGVRGDPYEQYF. In nucleotides, the CDR3 is TGTGCCAGCGGGGTCCGGGGGGATCCCTACGAGCAGTACTTC.

This clone was detected once. The chain links TRBV7-9 to TRBJ2-7; maybe TRBD2 (5 bases). This CDR3 contains 14 residues. V lost 3 bases and J lost 5, with 14 bases in between. Germline loops: CDR1 SEHNR, CDR2 FQNEAQ (reference sequence). Here the CDR3 reads CASSFAGTGDEQYF. The CDR3 DNA sequence: TGTGCCAGCAGCTTCGCCGGCACCGGGGACGAGCAGTACTTC.

This clone was seen only a few times. The rearrangement joins TRBV14 to TRBJ1-2; D gene uncertain. CDR1 and CDR2 from the germline V gene are SGHDN and FVKESK. The CDR3 has 15 amino acids. Between the trimmed V and J ends, which lost 2 bases and 5 bases, there was a span of 15 bases. The CDR3 DNA sequence: TGTGCCAGCAGCCAACCCGGGGAGGTGGCTTATGGCTACACCTTC. Its protein is CASSQPGEVAYGYTF.

CDR3 loop: CASSFTGTRGYEQYF. CDR3 DNA sequence: TGTGCCAGCAGCTTCACCGGGACCAGGGGGTACGAGCAGTACTTC. The chain has TRBV3-1 (or the pseudogene TRBV3-2) and TRBJ2-7; 7 nucleotides align to TRBD1. The CDR3 runs 15 residues. Germline values: CDR1 LGHDT, CDR2 YNNKEL (reference sequence). Trimming took 5 bases from V and 4 from J; bases not matched to a gene: 11.

This clone was observed once. This chain connects TRBV9 to TRBJ1-2, with D tentatively TRBD1 (6 bases). The ends were cut back, 5 bases at V and 2 bases at J, with 10 bases in the middle. This CDR3 has 13 residues. Per germline, CDR1 SGDLS and CDR2 YYNGEE. CDR3 bases: TGTGCCAGCAGTTCCACAGGGAACTATGGCTACACCTTC. Protein product: CASSSTGNYGYTF.

This clone occurred a few times. The rearrangement links TRBV5-4 to TRBJ2-7, with D possibly being TRBD2 (5 bases). Germline V CDR1 and CDR2: SGHNT, YYREEE (reference sequence). V lost 4 bases, J lost 2 bases, and 16 bases lay in between. The CDR3 is 15 amino acids. The CDR3 sequence: CASSRELGAAYEQYF. In DNA, the CDR3 is TGTGCCAGCAGCAGGGAGTTAGGAGCGGCCTACGAGCAGTACTTC.